The clone carrying this T cell receptor beta chain has more than one count but fewer than ten. This sample stems from a study of blood T cell repertoires in COVID-19. Assay: immunoSEQ multiplex PCR; the TCRdb copy retains only in-frame clones and omits some. The sample carries around 30,000 clones, 90% recorded once. Trimming took off 0 bases at V and 4 bases at J, with 14 bases between the two ends. This CDR3 contains 15 residues. Germline V gene sequence: CDR1 SGDLS, CDR2 YYNGEE. The J gene is TRBJ2-7, the V gene TRBV9; D may be TRBD2 (6 bases). Sequenced sample: peripheral blood. This sequence originates from an elderly man with acute or convalescent COVID-19. The CDR3 DNA follows: TGTGCCAGCAGCGTAGACAGCGGGCCTTATTACGAGCAGTACTTC. Amino acids: CASSVDSGPYYEQYF.